The clone carrying this TCR beta chain was observed once. The antigen is unknown. Method: immunoSEQ multiplex PCR; TCRdb's copy keeps in-frame clones and lacks some. In the table there are over 150,000 clones, 75% to 90% of which are singletons. The sample comes from a study of cytomegalovirus exposure and HLA in healthy donors. The study's findings and limits: Rarity characterized most TCR sequences, yet some public TCRs appeared in many donors. TCR beta chains numbering more than 150 were designated cytomegalovirus-associated.

V was trimmed by 0 bases and J by 2 bases, leaving 11 bases between them. There are 16 residues in the CDR3. From germline, CDR1 is LGHNA and CDR2 YSLEER. Donors were drawn from the roughly 120-subject validation cohort, separate from the approximately 680-subject first cohort. This chain links TRBV4-3 with TRBJ2-1; D not certain. The sequenced sample consisted of PBMCs. This clonotype originated in a woman between 18 and 29 years old in good health and CMV-seronegative. The CDR3 spells CASSQDKTQTYNEQFF. CDR3 nucleotide sequence: TGCGCCAGCAGCCAAGATAAGACTCAAACCTACAATGAGCAGTTCTTC.